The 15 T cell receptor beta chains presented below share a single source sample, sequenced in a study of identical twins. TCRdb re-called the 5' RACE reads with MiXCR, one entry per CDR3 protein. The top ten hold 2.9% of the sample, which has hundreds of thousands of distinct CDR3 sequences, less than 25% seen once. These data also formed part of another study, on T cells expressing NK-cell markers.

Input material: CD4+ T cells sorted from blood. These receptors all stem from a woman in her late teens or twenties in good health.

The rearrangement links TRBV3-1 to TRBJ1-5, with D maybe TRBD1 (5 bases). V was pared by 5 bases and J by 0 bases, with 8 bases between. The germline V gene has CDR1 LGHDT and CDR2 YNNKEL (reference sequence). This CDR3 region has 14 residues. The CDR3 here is CASSRGNSNQPQHF. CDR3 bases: TGTGCCAGCAGCAGGGGAAATAGCAATCAGCCCCAGCATTTT.

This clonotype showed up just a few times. The CDR3 DNA reads as TGTGCCAGCAGCCTGCGAAGGGGGGACGGTACGCAGTATTTT. Residues: CASSLRRGDGTQYF. The chain is built from TRBV5-5 and TRBJ2-3, with D possibly being TRBD1 or TRBD2 (6 bases each). The V gene lost 4 bases and the J gene lost 8 bases, with 17 bases spanning the gap. The CDR3 has 14 residues. Per the germline V gene, CDR1 is SGHKS and CDR2 is YYEKEE (reference sequence).

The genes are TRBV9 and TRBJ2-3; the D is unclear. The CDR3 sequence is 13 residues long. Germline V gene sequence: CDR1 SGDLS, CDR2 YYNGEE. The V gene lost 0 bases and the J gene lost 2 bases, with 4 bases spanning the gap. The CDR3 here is CASSVAVTDTQYF. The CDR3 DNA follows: TGTGCCAGCAGCGTAGCGGTCACAGATACGCAGTATTTT.

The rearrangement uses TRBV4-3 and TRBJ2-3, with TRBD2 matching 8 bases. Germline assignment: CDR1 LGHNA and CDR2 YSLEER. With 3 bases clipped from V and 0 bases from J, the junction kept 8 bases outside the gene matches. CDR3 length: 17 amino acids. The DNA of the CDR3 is TGCGCCAGCAGCCAGCTAGCGGGCGGGGGAAGCACAGATACGCAGTATTTT. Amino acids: CASSQLAGGGSTDTQYF.

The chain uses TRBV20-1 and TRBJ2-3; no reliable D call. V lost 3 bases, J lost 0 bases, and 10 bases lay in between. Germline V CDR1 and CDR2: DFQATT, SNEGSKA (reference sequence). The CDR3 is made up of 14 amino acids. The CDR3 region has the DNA TGCAGTGCTAGGCCTCAGACTAGCACAGATACGCAGTATTTT. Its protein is CSARPQTSTDTQYF.

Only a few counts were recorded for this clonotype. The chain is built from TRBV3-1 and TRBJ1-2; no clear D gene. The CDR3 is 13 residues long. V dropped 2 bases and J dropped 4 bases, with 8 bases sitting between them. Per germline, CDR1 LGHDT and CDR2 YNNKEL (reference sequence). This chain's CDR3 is CASSQTEFYGYTF. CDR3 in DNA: TGTGCCAGCAGCCAAACGGAGTTCTATGGCTACACCTTC.

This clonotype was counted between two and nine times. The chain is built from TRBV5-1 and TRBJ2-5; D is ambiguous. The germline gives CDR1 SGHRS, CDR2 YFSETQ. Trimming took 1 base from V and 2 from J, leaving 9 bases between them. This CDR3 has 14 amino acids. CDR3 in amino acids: CASSLFRPQETQYF. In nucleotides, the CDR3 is TGCGCCAGCAGCTTGTTTCGGCCTCAAGAGACCCAGTACTTC.

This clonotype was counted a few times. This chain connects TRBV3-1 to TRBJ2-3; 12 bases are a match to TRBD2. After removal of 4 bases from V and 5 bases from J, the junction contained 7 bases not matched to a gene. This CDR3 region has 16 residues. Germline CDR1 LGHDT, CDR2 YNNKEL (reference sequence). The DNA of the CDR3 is TGTGCCAGCAGCCTTCGACTAGCGGGAGCGGAAGATACGCAGTATTTT. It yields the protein CASSLRLAGAEDTQYF.

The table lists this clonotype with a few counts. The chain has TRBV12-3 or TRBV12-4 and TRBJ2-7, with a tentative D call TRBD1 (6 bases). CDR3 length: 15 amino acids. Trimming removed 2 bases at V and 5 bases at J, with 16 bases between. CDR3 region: CASSLQGWVEDEQYF. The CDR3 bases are TGTGCCAGCAGTTTACAGGGGTGGGTTGAGGACGAGCAGTACTTC.

CDR3 amino acids: CSASGGENNEQFF. In nucleotides, the CDR3 is TGCAGTGCTAGCGGCGGGGAAAACAATGAGCAGTTCTTC. V usage is TRBV20-1 and J usage is TRBJ2-1, with D possibly matching TRBD2 (6 bases). Trimming left V 3 bases short and J 5 bases short, with 11 bases between. The CDR3 is 13 residues long. From germline, CDR1 is DFQATT and CDR2 SNEGSKA (reference sequence).

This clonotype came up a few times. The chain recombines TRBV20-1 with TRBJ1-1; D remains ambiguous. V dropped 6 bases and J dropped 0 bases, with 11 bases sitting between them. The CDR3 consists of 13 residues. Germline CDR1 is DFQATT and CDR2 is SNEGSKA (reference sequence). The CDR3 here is CSAPQRMNTEAFF. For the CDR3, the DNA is TGCAGTGCCCCTCAGCGGATGAACACTGAAGCTTTCTTT.

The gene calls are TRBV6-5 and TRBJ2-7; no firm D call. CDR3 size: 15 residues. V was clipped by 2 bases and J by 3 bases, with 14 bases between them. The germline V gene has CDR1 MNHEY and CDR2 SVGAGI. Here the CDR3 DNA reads TGTGCCAGCAGTTACCAGCCAGCCCTAAACTACGAGCAGTACTTC. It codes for CASSYQPALNYEQYF.

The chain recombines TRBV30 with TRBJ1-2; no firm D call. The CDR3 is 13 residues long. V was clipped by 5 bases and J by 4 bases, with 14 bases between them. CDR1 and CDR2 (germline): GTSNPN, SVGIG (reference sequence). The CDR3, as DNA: TGTGCCTGGTCTACCGGGCCCCGCTATGGCTACACCTTC. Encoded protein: CAWSTGPRYGYTF.

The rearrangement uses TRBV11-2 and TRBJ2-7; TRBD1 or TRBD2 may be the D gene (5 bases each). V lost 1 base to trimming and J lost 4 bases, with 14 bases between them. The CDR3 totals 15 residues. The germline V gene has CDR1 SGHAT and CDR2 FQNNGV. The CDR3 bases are TGTGCCAGCAGCTTAGCGGGACCTCACCCATACGAGCAGTACTTC. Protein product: CASSLAGPHPYEQYF.

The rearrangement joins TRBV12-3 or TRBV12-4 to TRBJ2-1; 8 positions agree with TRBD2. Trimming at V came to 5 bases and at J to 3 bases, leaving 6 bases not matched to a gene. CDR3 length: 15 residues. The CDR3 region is CASSPGAGGYNEQFF. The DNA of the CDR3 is TGTGCCAGCAGTCCCGGGGCGGGAGGCTACAATGAGCAGTTCTTC.